The source of this T cell receptor (beta chain) is a study of cytomegalovirus exposure and HLA in healthy donors (dated by TCRdb to between 2016 and 2019). For the wider study: An earlier analysis of approximately 640 of the donors reported approximately 290 Gb of sequence data and some 100 million unique TCR beta sequences from about 179 million T cells. About 320 gigabases of sequencing data and approximately 84 million unique TCR sequences were included in an early release covering about 700 HLA-typed donors. Among the roughly 400 genotyped donors, approximately 76% belonged to the genetic ancestry cluster associated with self-reported Caucasian donors. The study aimed to test whether signatures of past pathogen exposure could be identified by cataloging public T cell receptors. The study profiled the T cell repertoires of hundreds of subjects by immunosequencing and related them to cytomegalovirus serostatus. Along with the approximately 700-subject first cohort, a separate validation cohort of over a hundred different subjects was used. To predict cytomegalovirus infection status, the study combined high-throughput TCR immunosequencing, statistical association of individual TCRs with disease status, and machine learning. A later analysis re-analyzed previously published TCR beta repertoires from 650 to 800 donors and added high-resolution HLA genotyping to study TCR occurrence patterns. Rather than using new phenotypic data, the later analysis identified candidate immune exposures from TCR beta sequences and from how often those sequences occurred across donors. In an earlier analysis of a few hundred of the donors, high-throughput TCR beta sequencing was used to judge whether each TCR beta V gene segment behaved as functional or pseudogenic. Donor age, sex, ethnicity and CMV serostatus were collected together with the repertoire data. In a later genetic analysis, genome-wide SNP genotypes for about 60% of the 666 donors were used, and that subset was treated as a discovery cohort. All discovery cohort repertoires had been generated on a single sequencing platform. Both class I and class II loci were covered by HLA typing, at four-digit resolution. The number of donors typed differed by locus, with 629-630 for A, B, C, DRB1 and DQB1, more than 500 for DQA1, approximately 570 for DPA1, and 450 to 480 for DPB1. Roughly 5 DR-DQ haplotypes were handled as single units for association and clustering because linkage in the cohort was strong. Among around 400 genotyped donors of the cohort, an average of roughly 230,000 unique TCR beta nucleotide sequences was sequenced per donor, of which about 19% were non-productive. The study at large found these results: Immune exposure information for the cohort was limited to CMV serostatus. Presence/absence analyses assumed roughly uniform sequencing depth across donors, an assumption that may not hold. A group of highly shared sequence variants was considered likely to be a technical artifact of the sequencing pipeline. A later genetic analysis reported fewer N-insertions in productive TCRs among donors in an Asian-associated ancestry cluster than the roughly 670-donor mean. Because counts were too low, seventeen rarely observed V segments, including chromosome 9 orphons, were left out of the earlier analysis of over 550 of the donors. While some public TCRs were present in many individuals, most TCR sequences turned up only very rarely across donors. In a later analysis, the rate of TCR association differed among HLA loci, with DRB1 alleles having the most associated TCRs and HLA-C alleles having the fewest. In this cohort, only TCR beta chains were sequenced, and detectable features were limited by the absence of alpha or paired-chain data. In a later analysis, most CMV-associated TCR beta chains were found to appear HLA-restricted, with HLA associations seemingly driven largely by CMV exposure. The classifier was reported to diagnose cytomegalovirus status with high specificity and sensitivity in both the original and validation cohorts. Correlated functional status among segregating V segments might reflect linkage disequilibrium, but an unknown experimental factor could not be ruled out. In a later analysis, about 16,000 TCR beta sequences were associated with specific HLA alleles at a false discovery rate of 0.05. When HLA alleles, especially DR and DQ, strongly co-occurred, attributing TCR associations to individual alleles was difficult. In the study, approximately 160 TCR beta chains were listed as associated with cytomegalovirus. Three of the identified cytomegalovirus-associated TCR beta chains were confirmed in vitro to be specific for cytomegalovirus antigens. In a later analysis, several top co-occurrence clusters were reported to appear linked to parvovirus B19, influenza, CMV and Epstein-Barr virus. A further reported finding was that TCR beta sequences accurately predicted the HLA-A and HLA-B alleles for most subjects in the first cohort. Some IMGT-functional V segments, including TRBV6-2 and TRBV6-3, could not be told apart with the 87-base-pair reads, so those segments were excluded. The authors suggested that the approach could potentially be generalized to other disease states and immunological phenotypes. HLA typing was unavailable for some donors at each locus, so association tests used only the typed subset. In a later analysis, HLA-associated TCR beta chains showed more clonal expansion and lower generation probabilities than non-associated chains that were equally common. In an earlier analysis of some 540 of the donors, most TCR beta V segments appeared in productive rearrangements about 87% or about 30% of the time, broadly matching IMGT annotations. A later genetic analysis associated a missense DCLRE1C variant with V-gene and J-gene trimming of TCR beta chains, and an independent cohort replicated the association.

In regard to this clone: Its antigen remains unidentified. Base qualities are not at hand, and no much larger clone is one base apart.

Including the terminal cysteine and phenylalanine, the CDR3 comprises 12 residues. Only the CDR3 part of the read is kept: 36 bases, read in frame from the first base. Trimming at the junction amounts to 6 bases on V and 8 bases on J, and the germline ends lie 13 bases apart. CDR1 and CDR2 were assigned from the germline V gene as SNHLY and FYNNEI. The cohort consisted of 666 healthy bone marrow donors. Cohort members were all nominally healthy when sampled, although unrecorded immune exposures were likely present. The donor tested CMV seropositive, placing the donor among the roughly 270 seropositive members of the cohort. Each donor provided a peripheral blood sample, and peripheral blood mononuclear cells were used for TCR beta sequencing. The Qiagen DNeasy Blood Extraction Kit was used to extract genomic DNA from the blood cell samples. The library relied on the immunoSEQ multiplex PCR assay. A mixture of 60 forward primers for TCR Vbeta segments and 13 reverse primers for TCR Jbeta segments was used in the multiplex PCR. A multiplex PCR assay on genomic DNA amplified the CDR3 region of rearranged TCR beta genes. The Illumina HiSeq System was used to sequence the amplified TCR beta libraries as 87-base-pair reads. The original methods were these. In a later analysis, tens of millions of unique TCR beta chains were counted across the approximately 640 repertoires, and roughly 10 million of these chains were shared by at least two donors. To remove PCR and sequencing errors, raw reads were error-corrected and collapsed into unique sequences using a nearest-neighbor algorithm that merged closely related sequences. CDR3 sequences were aligned to IMGT reference sequences to assign V, D and J gene segments. For a sequence to be retained, a match of at least six nucleotides was required to both a V gene segment and a J gene segment. Rearrangements were classified as productive when the CDR3 lacked stop codons and remained in frame with V and J, and all other rearrangements were classified as non-productive. Following IMGT convention, CDR3 was defined as the stretch from the second conserved V-encoded cysteine up to the conserved J-encoded phenylalanine. Sequences without an unambiguous match to a single V gene segment were excluded from the earlier analysis of 500 to 700 of the donors. An earlier analysis of 587 of the donors called V segments functional above 56.7% productive rearrangements and segregating when the between-donor standard deviation exceeded 5%. A statistical classification framework was developed to diagnose cytomegalovirus status using the catalog of TCR beta chain sequences. A later analysis assigned V and J genes by comparing TCR nucleotide sequences with IMGT/GENE-DB human TR gene sequences. Using the TCRdist pipeline, a later analysis assigned CDR3 sequences along with most-parsimonious VDJ recombination scenarios. In a later analysis, each TCR beta chain was defined by its CDR3 amino acid sequence together with its V-gene family, and reads without a unique V-gene family were excluded. As a way to deal with suspected cross-contamination and a sequencing artifact, a later analysis dropped 592 nucleotide sequences that were highly shared and had low generation probability. In a later analysis, a clonal expansion index was calculated for each public chain from normalized within-repertoire ranks of inferred template counts. In a later analysis, generation probabilities were computed with a VDJ recombination model fitted to out-of-frame rearrangements, and the resulting probabilities were checked against IGoR. In a later analysis, hypergeometric tests were used to score TCR-TCR, TCR-HLA and TCR-CMV co-occurrence, with a repertoire-size bias correction applied to TCR pairs. False discovery rates were estimated in a later analysis by permuting HLA or CMV assignments 20 times. In a later analysis, co-occurring TCRs were grouped using DBSCAN, and TCRdist sequence similarity was added for clustering within HLA-allele-positive subsets. Repertoires with fewer than 30,000 or more than 120,000 public chains were left out of co-occurrence clustering, as were roughly five repertoires with anomalous nucleotide sharing. Imported from immuneACCESS, the table was reduced by TCRdb to in-frame sequences with V and J called. These copies leave out some clones; in studies compared against another copy, an unresolved V gene accounts for under half, and the cause of the remainder is not known. The D gene and trimming were derived from the DNA, and the V and J assignments and clone size from that table. The sample data list approximately 150,000 clones, and about three quarters of these were observed just once. Jointly, the top ten make up about 10% of the sample.

The chain was built from TRBV2 and TRBJ1-1; the D gene is unclear. This sequence was found in a man aged 25-40 years in good health and CMV-seropositive. Specimen: PBMCs. The nucleotide sequence reads TGTGCCAGCAGCGACGACACCAGCGAAGCTTTCTTT. Its translation reads: CASSDDTSEAFF.